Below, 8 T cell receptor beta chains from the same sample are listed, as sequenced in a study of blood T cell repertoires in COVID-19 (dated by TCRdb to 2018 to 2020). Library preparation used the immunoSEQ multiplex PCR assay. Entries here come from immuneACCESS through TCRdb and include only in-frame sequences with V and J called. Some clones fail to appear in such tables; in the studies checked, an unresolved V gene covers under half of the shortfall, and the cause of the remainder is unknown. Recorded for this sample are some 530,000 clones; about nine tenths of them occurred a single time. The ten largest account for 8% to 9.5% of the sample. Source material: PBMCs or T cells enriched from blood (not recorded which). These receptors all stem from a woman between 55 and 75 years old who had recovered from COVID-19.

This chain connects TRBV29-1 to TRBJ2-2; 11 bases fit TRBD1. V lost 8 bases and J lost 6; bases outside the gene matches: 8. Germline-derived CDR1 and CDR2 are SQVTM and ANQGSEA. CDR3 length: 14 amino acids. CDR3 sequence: CSSWTGGDAGELFF. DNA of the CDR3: TGCAGCTCCTGGACAGGGGGCGACGCCGGGGAGCTGTTTTTT.

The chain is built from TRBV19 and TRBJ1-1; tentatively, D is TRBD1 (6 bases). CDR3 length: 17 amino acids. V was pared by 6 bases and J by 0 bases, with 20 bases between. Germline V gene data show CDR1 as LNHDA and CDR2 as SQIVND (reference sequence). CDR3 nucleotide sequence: TGTGCCAGTAGCCGTTATTCTACAGGGCAGATGAACACTGAAGCTTTCTTT. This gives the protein CASSRYSTGQMNTEAFF.

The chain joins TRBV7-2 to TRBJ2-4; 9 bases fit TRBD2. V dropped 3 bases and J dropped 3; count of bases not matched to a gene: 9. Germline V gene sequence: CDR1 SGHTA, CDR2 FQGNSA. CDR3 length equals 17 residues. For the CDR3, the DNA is TGTGCCAGCAGCTTCCTATTAGCGGGGGCGGGCAAAAACATTCAGTACTTC. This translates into CASSFLLAGAGKNIQYF.

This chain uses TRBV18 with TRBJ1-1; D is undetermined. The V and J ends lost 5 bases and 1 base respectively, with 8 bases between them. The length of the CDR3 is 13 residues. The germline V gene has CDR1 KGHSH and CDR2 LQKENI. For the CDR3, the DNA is TGTGCCAGCTCAGATGGGCAGAACACTGAAGCTTTCTTT. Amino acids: CASSDGQNTEAFF. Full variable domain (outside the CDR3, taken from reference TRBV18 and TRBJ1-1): NAGVMQNPRHLVRRRGQEARLRCSPMKGHSHVYWYRQLPEEGLKFMVYLQKENIIDESGMPKERFSAEFPKEGPSILRIQQVVRGDSAAYFCASSDGQNTEAFFGQGTRLTVV.

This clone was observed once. The CDR3, as DNA: TGCGCCAGCAGCTCACAGGGGTACACAGATACGCAGTATTTT. Protein: CASSSQGYTDTQYF. The chain uses TRBV5-1 and TRBJ2-3; TRBD1 matches 7 bases. Trimming cost V 3 bases and J 2 bases; bases outside gene matches: 3. Germline V lookup: CDR1 SGHRS, CDR2 YFSETQ. The CDR3 runs 14 residues.

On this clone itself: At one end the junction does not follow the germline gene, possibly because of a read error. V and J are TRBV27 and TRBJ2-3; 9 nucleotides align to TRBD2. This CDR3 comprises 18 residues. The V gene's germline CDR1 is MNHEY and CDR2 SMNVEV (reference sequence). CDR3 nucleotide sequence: TGTGCCGGCAGTTTAAGGCGGGGGGGCAGGATCGGGACAGATACGCAGTATTTT. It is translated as CAGSLRRGGRIGTDTQYF.

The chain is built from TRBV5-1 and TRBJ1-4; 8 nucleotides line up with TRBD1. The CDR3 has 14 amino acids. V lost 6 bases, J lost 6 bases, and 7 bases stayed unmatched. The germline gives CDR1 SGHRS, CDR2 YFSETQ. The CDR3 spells CASTQGQADEKLFF. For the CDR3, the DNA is TGCGCCAGCACGCAGGGACAGGCCGATGAAAAACTGTTTTTT. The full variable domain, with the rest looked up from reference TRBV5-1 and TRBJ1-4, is KAGVTQTPRYLIKTRGQQVTLSCSPISGHRSVSWYQQTPGQGLQFLFEYFSETQRNKGNFPGRFSGRQFSNSRSEMNVSTLELGDSALYLCASTQGQADEKLFFGSGTQLSVL.

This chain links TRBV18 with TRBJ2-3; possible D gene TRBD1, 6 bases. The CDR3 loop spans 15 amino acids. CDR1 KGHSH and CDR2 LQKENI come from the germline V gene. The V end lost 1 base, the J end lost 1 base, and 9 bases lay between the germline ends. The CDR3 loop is CASSPLRQGTDTQYF. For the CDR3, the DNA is TGTGCCAGCTCACCACTTCGACAGGGCACAGATACGCAGTATTTT.